A single sample is the source of the 4 T cell receptor beta chains below, sequenced in a study of quantifying T cell responses using KT2 cells. Looking at the study overall: cDNA was made from DNase-treated RNA using alpha and beta constant primers.

The cDNA 3' end received a ligated oligonucleotide with a UMI. First-round PCR used around 4 cycles and beta primers RC1.1 and RC1.2 covering TRBC1 and TRBC2. A single record per CDR3 protein comes from TCRdb applying MiXCR to the UMI-ligation and nested PCR reads. Among tens of thousands of distinct CDR3 sequences listed, about 7.3% were seen once. Sequenced input: PBMCs spiked with cells of the T cell clone KT2. The receptors shown here come from a human donor.

The DNA of the CDR3 is TGTGCCAGCTCACCCTCGGGACAGGGAGATACGCAGTATTTT. It is translated as CASSPSGQGDTQYF. The chain uses TRBV18 and TRBJ2-3, with TRBD1 matching 9 bases. The trim removed 3 bases at V and 5 bases at J, leaving 3 bases unmatched. Germline V lookup: CDR1 KGHSH, CDR2 LQKENI. The CDR3 extends over 14 amino acids. The full variable domain, its missing parts supplied by reference TRBV18 and TRBJ2-3, is NAGVMQNPRHLVRRRGQEARLRCSPMKGHSHVYWYRQLPEEGLKFMVYLQKENIIDESGMPKERFSAEFPKEGPSILRIQQVVRGDSAAYFCASSPSGQGDTQYFGPGTRLTVL.

The chain carries TRBV11-3 and TRBJ2-7; D not resolved. There are 14 residues in the CDR3. V was trimmed by 4 bases and J by 0 bases, leaving 10 bases between them. Germline V gene lookup returns CDR1 SGHNT and CDR2 YENEEA. CDR3 in amino acids: CASSWRHASYEQYF. CDR3 coding DNA: TGTGCCAGCAGCTGGCGACACGCCTCCTACGAGCAGTACTTC.

Sample share makes this clonotype medium-sized. J is TRBJ1-1 and V is TRBV12-3 or TRBV12-4; 7 positions match TRBD1. After removal of 2 bases from V and 2 bases from J, the junction contained 5 bases not matched to a gene. This CDR3 is built from 15 residues. The CDR3 region has the DNA TGTGCCAGCAGTTTAAGCTACAGGGGAAACACTGAAGCTTTCTTT. Its translation is CASSLSYRGNTEAFF.

There are many counts of this clonotype. V usage is TRBV23-1 and J usage is TRBJ2-3; a weak D match, TRBD2 (5 bases). TRBV23-1 is reported as an ORF; its role is uncertain. This CDR3 region has 15 residues. V shed 4 bases and J shed 4 bases, with 15 bases lying between them. The chain's CDR3 is CASSPVPRESDTQYF. DNA for the CDR3: TGCGCCAGCAGTCCAGTGCCGAGGGAGTCAGATACGCAGTATTTT.